This T cell receptor (beta chain) was captured by sequencing in a study of T and B cells in COVID-19 patients. Whole-study context: Blood was sampled from COVID-19 patients who were either actively infected or recovered. Critical illness requiring mechanical ventilation or extracorporeal membrane oxygenation affected 12 of 20 active-infection patients. At median age roughly 31 years, recovered patients were younger than active-infection patients at under 70. Study observations and caveats: Early severe-case samples and blood from mildly ill patients during symptoms were in short supply.

Each TRB amplification used roughly 240-550 ng of genomic DNA from blood. The CDR3 loop spans 17 amino acids. Looked up from germline, CDR1 is KGHSH and CDR2 is LQKENI. The V segment lost 2 bases and the J segment 4 bases; nucleotides outside the gene matches: 10. In the case of this clonotype: Its cognate antigen is unknown.

BIOMED2 TRB-A/B primer pools were used in multiplex TRB PCR. One entry per CDR3 protein results from TCRdb running MiXCR on the multiplex PCR reads. The sample has 5,500 to 6,000 distinct CDR3 sequences, around 25% seen once. This chain links TRBV18 with TRBJ2-5; 10 bases line up with TRBD2. The sequenced material came from blood. The receptor comes from a human donor with active COVID-19. The donor label of this sample is uncertain. The CDR3 DNA is TGTGCCAGCTCACCATCGAGCGGGGGGGCCGTGGGAGAGACCCAGTACTTC. Its protein is CASSPSSGGAVGETQYF.